Below, 11 T cell receptor beta chains from the same sample are listed, as sequenced in a study of shared clonotypes between healthy human individuals (dated by TCRdb to 2020 to 2021). The library was generated by the immunoSEQ multiplex PCR assay. Drawn from immuneACCESS, this table holds only the in-frame rearrangements with V and J called that TCRdb kept. Clones are partly lost; checked studies trace under half to an unresolved V gene and leave the rest unexplained. Present in this sample are around 510,000 clones, around 95% of which were seen just once. Nearly 0.065% of the sample is taken by the ten largest. Input material: naive CD4+ T cells sorted from blood. This specimen's cell subset or site label, interpreted: CD45RA+ positively selected. The receptors here all came from a young woman in good health.

The chain has TRBV28 and TRBJ1-5, with D maybe TRBD1 (5 bases). Per the germline V gene, CDR1 is MDHEN and CDR2 is SYDVKM. The V end lost 3 bases, the J end lost 7 bases, and 22 bases lay between the germline ends. CDR3 length: 17 residues. CDR3 in DNA: TGTGCCAGCAGTTTCCCTCGGACGGGGAGGACAAGACAGCCCCAGCATTTT. It yields the protein CASSFPRTGRTRQPQHF. Drawing the rest from reference TRBV28 and TRBJ1-5, the complete variable domain is DVKVTQSSRYLVKRTGEKVFLECVQDMDHENMFWYRQDPGLGLRLIYFSYDVKMKEKGDIPEGYSVSREKKERFSLILESASTNQTSMYLCASSFPRTGRTRQPQHFGDGTRLSIL.

The chain combines TRBV29-1 with TRBJ2-3; D might be TRBD1 or TRBD2, each matching 5 bases. From germline, CDR1 is SQVTM and CDR2 ANQGSEA. The V gene lost 0 bases and the J gene lost 5 bases, with 18 bases spanning the gap. CDR3 length: 16 residues. In DNA, the CDR3 is TGCAGCGTTGAAGATGACCCCTCGGGGCTCAAAGATACGCAGTATTTT. Translating it yields CSVEDDPSGLKDTQYF.

V usage is TRBV28 and J usage is TRBJ1-2; tentatively, D is TRBD1 (6 bases). CDR3 size: 11 residues. Germline values: CDR1 MDHEN, CDR2 SYDVKM. V gave up 7 bases and J gave up 7 bases, with 10 bases separating them. CDR3 nucleotide sequence: TGTGCCAGCATGGGGGCTGGTGGCTACACCTTC. Residues: CASMGAGGYTF.

The V call is TRBV5-4, the J call TRBJ2-1; a possible D gene is TRBD1 (6 bases). Germline-derived CDR1 and CDR2 are SGHNT and YYREEE (reference sequence). V shed 3 bases and J shed 5 bases, with 12 bases lying between them. The CDR3 covers 14 residues. Written as DNA, the CDR3 is TGTGCCAGCAGCTCTCAGGGGTTTAACAATGAGCAGTTCTTC. Protein: CASSSQGFNNEQFF.

The V call is TRBV6-1, the J call TRBJ1-1; 7 bases line up with TRBD1. The germline gives CDR1 MNHNS, CDR2 SASEGT. This CDR3 contains 14 residues. V gave up 3 bases and J gave up 0 bases; unmatched junction bases: 1. CDR3: CASSETGLNTEAFF. The CDR3 coding sequence is TGTGCCAGCAGTGAGACAGGGCTGAACACTGAAGCTTTCTTT.

J is TRBJ2-7 and V is TRBV11-2, with 9 bases lining up with TRBD1. Germline loops: CDR1 SGHAT, CDR2 FQNNGV. With 5 bases clipped from V and 2 bases from J, the junction kept 4 bases outside the gene matches. The CDR3 sequence is 14 residues long. CDR3 in amino acids: CASSDGTGTYEQYF. In DNA form, the CDR3 reads TGTGCCAGCAGCGACGGGACAGGGACCTACGAGCAGTACTTC.

The chain couples TRBV5-4 to TRBJ2-7; D is ambiguous. The ends were cut back, 0 bases at V and 3 bases at J, with 10 bases in the middle. The CDR3 runs to 14 residues. Germline V CDR1 and CDR2: SGHNT, YYREEE (reference sequence). The CDR3 DNA reads as TGTGCCAGCAGCTTGGCCGTGGGCAACTACGAGCAGTACTTC. Its protein is CASSLAVGNYEQYF.

This clone has just one count. The same CDR3 is also encoded by other DNA sequences in this sample. The V and J genes are TRBV6-5 and TRBJ2-7, with 11 bases lining up with TRBD2. The CDR3 contains 15 residues. Germline V gene data show CDR1 as MNHEY and CDR2 as SVGAGI. Losses at the gene ends were 6 bases for V and 2 bases for J; bases not matched to a gene: 6. CDR3 in amino acids: CASSRGTSGTYEQYF. The DNA for the CDR3 is TGTGCCAGCAGCAGAGGGACTAGCGGAACCTACGAGCAGTACTTC.

The chain employs TRBV6-1 and TRBJ2-5; either TRBD1 or TRBD2 may fit D (5 bases each). Germline lookup yields CDR1 MNHNS and CDR2 SASEGT. V lost 1 base to trimming and J lost 5 bases, with 8 bases between them. The CDR3 is 13 amino acids. The CDR3 bases are TGTGCCAGCAGTGAAGGAGGGGTCGAGACCCAGTACTTC. Residues: CASSEGGVETQYF.

This chain connects TRBV28 to TRBJ1-2, with D tentatively TRBD1 (6 bases). There are 13 residues in the CDR3. Germline V gene lookup returns CDR1 MDHEN and CDR2 SYDVKM. V lost 6 bases, J lost 3 bases, and 11 bases lay in between. The CDR3 region has the DNA TGTGCCAGCAGGAGGGGGGCGGACTATGGCTACACCTTC. Its protein is CASRRGADYGYTF.

This chain joins TRBV5-4 and TRBJ2-7; D may match TRBD1 or TRBD2 (5 bases each). The CDR3 has 15 amino acids. Germline V CDR1 and CDR2: SGHNT, YYREEE (reference sequence). V was clipped by 2 bases and J by 3 bases, with 15 bases between them. The CDR3 here is CASSLGRGGFYEQYF. Written as DNA, the CDR3 is TGTGCCAGCAGCTTAGGCCGGGGCGGATTCTACGAGCAGTACTTC. Full variable domain (outside the CDR3, taken from reference TRBV5-4 and TRBJ2-7): ETGVTQSPTHLIKTRGQQVTLRCSSQSGHNTVSWYQQALGQGPQFIFQYYREEENGRGNFPPRFSGLQFPNYSSELNVNALELDDSALYLCASSLGRGGFYEQYFGPGTRLTVT.